The 24 T cell receptor beta chains given below trace back to one sample, sequenced in a study of blood T cells in healthy people across ages. A second 7 to 11 cycle PCR used barcoded and J-beta primers. TCRdb passed the 5' RACE reads through MiXCR, listing each CDR3 protein once. This table holds more than 1,400,000 distinct CDR3 sequences, approximately 38% found once. Material: blood. The receptor set was obtained from a woman younger than 35 in good health.

The chain couples TRBV20-1 to TRBJ2-1, with TRBD2 matching over 15 bases. With 7 bases clipped from V and 1 base from J, the junction kept 8 bases outside the gene matches. In germline, CDR1 is DFQATT, CDR2 SNEGSKA (reference sequence). The CDR3 has 17 residues. The CDR3 DNA sequence: TGCAGTGGGGCGGGACTAGCGGGAGGAGCGTCCTACAATGAGCAGTTCTTC. It encodes CSGAGLAGGASYNEQFF.

The chain joins TRBV2 to TRBJ2-2; TRBD2 matches at 8 bases. CDR3 length: 15 amino acids. Germline V gene sequence: CDR1 SNHLY, CDR2 FYNNEI. V shed 8 bases and J 6 bases; nucleotides not matched to a gene: 11. CDR3 sequence: CASEDGGARAGELFF. The CDR3 nucleotides read TGTGCCAGCGAAGACGGGGGGGCCCGGGCCGGGGAGCTGTTTTTT.

There are a few counts of this clonotype. The rearrangement uses TRBV7-2 and TRBJ2-5; the D is unclear. CDR1 is SGHTA and CDR2 is FQGNSA in the germline V gene. The CDR3 totals 14 residues. The ends were cut back, 3 bases at V and 1 base at J, with 9 bases in the middle. CDR3 protein: CASSFFSAQETQYF. CDR3 nucleotides: TGTGCCAGCAGCTTTTTCAGCGCCCAAGAGACCCAGTACTTC.

This chain joins TRBV11-2 and TRBJ1-2, with D unresolved. Germline loops: CDR1 SGHAT, CDR2 FQNNGV. The CDR3 has 14 residues. Between the trimmed V and J ends, which lost 2 bases and 4 bases, there was a span of 11 bases. CDR3 DNA: TGTGCCAGCAGCTTATTTCCAGTAAGCTATGGCTACACCTTC. Translating gives CASSLFPVSYGYTF.

There are a few counts of this clonotype. This chain links TRBV5-1 with TRBJ2-3; 8 bases are shared with TRBD1. CDR3 size: 16 residues. V lost 5 bases and J lost 2; bases outside the gene matches: 10. Per germline, CDR1 SGHRS and CDR2 YFSETQ. This CDR3 is CASSPGQGPYTDTQYF. In DNA form, the CDR3 reads TGCGCCAGCAGTCCTGGACAGGGCCCGTACACAGATACGCAGTATTTT.

The CDR3 is CSAGGGGRSGELFF. Written as DNA, the CDR3 is TGCAGCGCCGGTGGCGGGGGGCGGTCCGGGGAGCTGTTTTTT. This chain joins TRBV29-1 and TRBJ2-2; 8 positions agree with TRBD2. Looked up from germline, CDR1 is SQVTM and CDR2 is ANQGSEA. The CDR3 has 14 residues. The junction had 10 bases not matched to a gene; V was cut back by 7 bases and J by 6 bases.

This clonotype has a handful of counts. The chain links TRBV6-1 to TRBJ1-2, with D possibly being TRBD1 (5 bases). CDR1 and CDR2 from the germline V gene are MNHNS and SASEGT. V was cut by 9 bases and J by 4 bases, with 24 bases left in between. CDR3 size: 16 residues. The CDR3 nucleotides read TGTGCCAGTCTCAACCCACCGGCCCAGAGGGGCTATGGCTACACCTTC. Translation gives CASLNPPAQRGYGYTF.

This clonotype was observed a few times. The chain recombines TRBV5-6 with TRBJ2-1; D perhaps matches TRBD1 (5 bases). The CDR3 length is 12 residues. The germline gives CDR1 SGHDT, CDR2 YYEEEE. Trimming pared 4 bases from V and 6 bases from J, leaving 8 bases between. In DNA, the CDR3 is TGTGCCAGCAGCGCCGACAGCAATGAGCAGTTCTTC. It yields the protein CASSADSNEQFF.

This CDR3 is CASSFPSGIADTQYF. The CDR3 bases are TGTGCCAGCAGCTTCCCTAGCGGGATAGCAGATACGCAGTATTTT. This chain connects TRBV7-8 to TRBJ2-3; the match to TRBD2 covers 9 bases. The V segment lost 3 bases and the J segment 4 bases; nucleotides outside the gene matches: 5. This CDR3 contains 15 residues. From germline, CDR1 is SGHVS and CDR2 FQNEAQ. Based on the CDR3 plus reference TRBV7-8 and TRBJ2-3, the full variable domain is GAGVSQSPRYKVAKRGQDVALRCDPISGHVSLFWYQQALGQGPEFLTYFQNEAQLDKSGLPSDRFFAERPEGSVSTLKIQRTQQEDSAVYLCASSFPSGIADTQYFGPGTRLTVL.

V gene TRBV6-5 combines with J gene TRBJ2-3; TRBD2 matches 14 bases. Trimming at V came to 2 bases and at J to 0 bases, leaving 7 bases not matched to a gene. Germline V CDR1 and CDR2: MNHEY, SVGAGI. The CDR3 is 19 amino acids. The CDR3 DNA follows: TGTGCCAGCAGTTACACTGGGACTAGCGGGGGATCTAGCACAGATACGCAGTATTTT. This codes for CASSYTGTSGGSSTDTQYF.

The V call is TRBV20-1, the J call TRBJ2-7, with 7 bases fitting TRBD1. This CDR3 is built from 15 residues. Germline CDR1 is DFQATT and CDR2 is SNEGSKA (reference sequence). Unmatched junction bases numbered 11, after V lost 3 bases and J lost 3 bases. The CDR3 DNA reads TGCAGTGCTAGCCCGACAGGGCGGATGAACTACGAGCAGTACTTC. It codes for CSASPTGRMNYEQYF.

The J gene is TRBJ2-1, the V gene TRBV20-1; 12 bases map to TRBD2. The junction had 9 bases not matched to a gene; V was cut back by 6 bases and J by 9 bases. The CDR3 contains 14 residues. CDR1 DFQATT and CDR2 SNEGSKA come from the germline V gene (reference sequence). This CDR3 reads CSAQRLAGGVEQFF. Here the CDR3 DNA reads TGCAGTGCACAACGGCTAGCGGGGGGGGTTGAGCAGTTCTTC.

V gene TRBV2 combines with J gene TRBJ1-2, with unresolved D. The V end lost 2 bases, the J end lost 5 bases, and 9 bases lay between the germline ends. This CDR3 has 13 amino acids. The germline V gene has CDR1 SNHLY and CDR2 FYNNEI. The CDR3, as DNA: TGTGCCAGCAGTGAACGCCAGAGTTATGGCTACACCTTC. This gives the protein CASSERQSYGYTF. The whole variable domain, remainder taken from reference TRBV2 and TRBJ1-2, is EPEVTQTPSHQVTQMGQEVILRCVPISNHLYFYWYRQILGQKVEFLVSFYNNEISEKSEIFDDQFSVERPDGSNFTLKIRSTKLEDSAMYFCASSERQSYGYTFGSGTRLTVV.

The rearrangement joins TRBV3-1 to TRBJ2-5; possibly TRBD2 for D (6 bases). Germline V lookup: CDR1 LGHDT, CDR2 YNNKEL (reference sequence). V lost 4 bases and J lost 1, with 7 bases in between. This CDR3 comprises 13 residues. For the CDR3, the DNA is TGTGCCAGCAGCCGACTAGGCCAAGAGACCCAGTACTTC. It encodes CASSRLGQETQYF.

The rearrangement joins TRBV20-1 to TRBJ2-7, with 9 bases lining up with TRBD1. The CDR3 is 14 residues long. J was trimmed by 8 bases and V by 3 bases; bases with no gene match: 11. The germline gives CDR1 DFQATT, CDR2 SNEGSKA (reference sequence). Written as DNA, the CDR3 is TGCAGTGCTAGCCTCGGGACAGGGTCCACAAAGCAGTACTTC. Amino acid sequence: CSASLGTGSTKQYF.

In its sample, this clonotype was seen once. A read error may account for a junction end that differs from germline. This chain joins TRBV9 and TRBJ1-1, with unresolved D. Germline V gives CDR1 SGDLS, CDR2 YYNGEE. The CDR3 contains 14 residues. The CDR3 region has the DNA TGTGCCAGCAGCGTAGTAACGGAGAACGCTGAAGCTTTCTTT. Translation: CASSVVTENAEAFF.

This chain uses TRBV27 with TRBJ1-2, with 7 bases fitting TRBD1. The CDR3 covers 17 residues. V lost 7 bases to trimming and J lost 7 bases; unmatched junction nucleotides: 21. Germline V gene lookup returns CDR1 MNHEY and CDR2 SMNVEV (reference sequence). The CDR3 spells CASTFSSNTGVLGGYTF. The CDR3 DNA is TGTGCCAGCACCTTCAGTTCAAATACAGGGGTTTTGGGTGGCTACACCTTC.

Concerning this clonotype itself: One junction end disagrees with the germline gene, perhaps due to a read error. The genes are TRBV7-9 and TRBJ2-7; D gene uncertain. Germline CDR1 and CDR2: SEHNR and FQNEAQ (reference sequence). The CDR3 covers 17 residues. The CDR3 DNA reads as TGTGCCGGCAGCTTAGATGAACTGGGTTGGAGCTCCTACGAGCAGTACTTC. It is translated as CAGSLDELGWSSYEQYF.

The gene calls are TRBV6-1 and TRBJ1-2; tentatively, D is TRBD1 (5 bases). The CDR3 totals 14 residues. CDR1 and CDR2 (germline): MNHNS, SASEGT. Trimming pared 7 bases from V and 4 bases from J, leaving 16 bases between. The CDR3: CASTRPGAGYGYTF. As DNA, the CDR3 is TGTGCCAGCACCCGGCCCGGGGCTGGCTATGGCTACACCTTC.

The rearrangement uses TRBV6-1 and TRBJ1-6, with unresolved D. V was cut by 3 bases and J by 10 bases, with 13 bases left in between. This CDR3 contains 14 residues. Germline V gives CDR1 MNHNS, CDR2 SASEGT. CDR3 region: CASSDSLLGSPLHF. As DNA, the CDR3 is TGTGCCAGCAGTGACAGTCTACTGGGGTCACCCCTCCACTTT.

This clonotype was seen many times. Relative to the germline gene, one junction end is altered; a read error may explain this. The rearrangement links TRBV5-1 to TRBJ2-5, with 11 bases aligning to TRBD2. The CDR3 runs to 15 residues. Germline CDR1 is SGHRS and CDR2 is YFSETQ. The CDR3 loop reads CASSAGTSGQETQYF. CDR3 in DNA: TGTGCCAGCAGCGCGGGGACTAGCGGACAAGAGACCCAGTACTTC.

This clonotype has only a few counts. The genes are TRBV27 and TRBJ1-6; D not certain. Germline V lookup: CDR1 MNHEY, CDR2 SMNVEV (reference sequence). Trimming removed 4 bases at V and 7 bases at J, with 11 bases between. This CDR3 is built from 14 residues. The CDR3 region has the DNA TGTGCCAGCAGTTCCCGGACGGTCAATTCACCCCTCCACTTT. This codes for CASSSRTVNSPLHF.

The chain recombines TRBV28 with TRBJ2-2; 8 bases agree with TRBD2. The CDR3 totals 14 residues. V shed 10 bases and J 2 bases; nucleotides not matched to a gene: 6. Germline V gene lookup returns CDR1 MDHEN and CDR2 SYDVKM. The CDR3 sequence: CAIGRGANTGELFF. Here the CDR3 DNA reads TGTGCCATAGGGCGGGGGGCAAACACCGGGGAGCTGTTTTTT. Variable domain in full (rest from reference TRBV28 and TRBJ2-2): DVKVTQSSRYLVKRTGEKVFLECVQDMDHENMFWYRQDPGLGLRLIYFSYDVKMKEKGDIPEGYSVSREKKERFSLILESASTNQTSMYLCAIGRGANTGELFFGEGSRLTVL.

CDR3 bases: TGTGCCAGCAGCCAAACTACTAGCTCTCAGCAGTTCTTC. This sequence encodes CASSQTTSSQQFF. J is TRBJ2-1 and V is TRBV3-1; D is perhaps TRBD2 (6 bases). The CDR3 covers 13 residues. The V and J ends lost 2 bases and 11 bases respectively, with 13 bases between them. CDR1 is LGHDT, CDR2 YNNKEL, per germline (reference sequence).